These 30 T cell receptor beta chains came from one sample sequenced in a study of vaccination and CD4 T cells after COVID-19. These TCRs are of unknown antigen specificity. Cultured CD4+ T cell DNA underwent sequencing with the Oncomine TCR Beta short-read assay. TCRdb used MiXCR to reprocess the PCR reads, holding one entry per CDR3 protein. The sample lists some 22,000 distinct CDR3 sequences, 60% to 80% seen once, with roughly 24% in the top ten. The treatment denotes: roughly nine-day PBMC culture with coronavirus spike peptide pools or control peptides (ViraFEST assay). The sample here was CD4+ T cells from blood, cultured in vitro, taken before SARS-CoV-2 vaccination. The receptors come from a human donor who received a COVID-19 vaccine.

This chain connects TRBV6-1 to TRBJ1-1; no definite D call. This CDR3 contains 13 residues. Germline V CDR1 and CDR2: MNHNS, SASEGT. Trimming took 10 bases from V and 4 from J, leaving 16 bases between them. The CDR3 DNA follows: TGTGCCACCTTAGGACTGAAACCCACTGAAGCTTTCTTT. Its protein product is CATLGLKPTEAFF.

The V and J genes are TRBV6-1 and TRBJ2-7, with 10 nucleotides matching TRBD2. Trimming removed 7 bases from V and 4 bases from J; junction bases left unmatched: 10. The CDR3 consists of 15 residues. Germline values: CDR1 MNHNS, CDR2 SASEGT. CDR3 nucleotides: TGTGCCAGCACTAGCCAGCGGGGGGGGTCTTACGAGCAGTACTTC. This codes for CASTSQRGGSYEQYF.

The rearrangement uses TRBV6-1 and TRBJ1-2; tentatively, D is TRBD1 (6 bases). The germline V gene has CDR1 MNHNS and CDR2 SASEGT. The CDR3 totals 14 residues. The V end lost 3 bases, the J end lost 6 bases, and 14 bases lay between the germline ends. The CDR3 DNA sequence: TGTGCCAGCAGTGAGAGGGGGGGCGCGGATGGCTACACCTTC. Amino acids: CASSERGGADGYTF.

This CDR3 is CASSPGRETQYF. CDR3 in DNA: TGTGCCAGCAGCCCCGGCCGGGAGACCCAGTACTTC. V usage is TRBV12-3 or TRBV12-4 and J usage is TRBJ2-5; D unclear. CDR3 length: 12 residues. The V gene lost 6 bases and the J gene lost 5 bases, with 10 bases spanning the gap.

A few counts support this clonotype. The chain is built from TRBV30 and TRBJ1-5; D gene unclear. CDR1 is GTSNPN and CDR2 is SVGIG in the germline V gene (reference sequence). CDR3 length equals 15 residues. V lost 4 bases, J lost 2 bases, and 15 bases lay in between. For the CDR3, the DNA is TGTGCCTGGAAAGGGATGGGCAGTGGCAATCAGCCCCAGCATTTT. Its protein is CAWKGMGSGNQPQHF.

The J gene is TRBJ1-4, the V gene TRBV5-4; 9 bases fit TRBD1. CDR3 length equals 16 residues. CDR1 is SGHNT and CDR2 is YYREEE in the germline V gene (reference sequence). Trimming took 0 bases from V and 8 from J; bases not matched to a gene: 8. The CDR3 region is CASSLDLGQGGEKLFF. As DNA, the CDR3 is TGTGCCAGCAGCTTGGACCTGGGACAGGGAGGCGAAAAACTGTTTTTT.

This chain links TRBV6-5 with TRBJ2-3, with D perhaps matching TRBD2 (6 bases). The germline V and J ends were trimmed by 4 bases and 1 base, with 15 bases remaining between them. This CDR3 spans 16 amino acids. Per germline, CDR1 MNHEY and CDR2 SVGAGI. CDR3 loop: CASSSRRREGTDTQYF. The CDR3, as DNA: TGTGCCAGCAGTTCCAGACGCAGGGAGGGCACAGATACGCAGTATTTT.

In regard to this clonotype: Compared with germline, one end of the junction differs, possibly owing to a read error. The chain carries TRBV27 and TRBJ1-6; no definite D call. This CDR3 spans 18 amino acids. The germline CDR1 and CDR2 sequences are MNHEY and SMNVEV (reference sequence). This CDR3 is CASSFLTRRSSYNSPPHF. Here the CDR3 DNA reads TGTGCCAGCAGTTTCTTGACCCGAAGAAGCTCCTATAATTCACCCCCCCACTTT.

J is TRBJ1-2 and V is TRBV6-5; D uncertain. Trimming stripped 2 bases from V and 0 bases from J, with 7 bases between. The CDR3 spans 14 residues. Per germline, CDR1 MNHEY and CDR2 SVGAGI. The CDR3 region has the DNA TGTGCCAGCAGTTACCGTTGGCCTAACTATGGCTACACCTTC. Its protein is CASSYRWPNYGYTF.

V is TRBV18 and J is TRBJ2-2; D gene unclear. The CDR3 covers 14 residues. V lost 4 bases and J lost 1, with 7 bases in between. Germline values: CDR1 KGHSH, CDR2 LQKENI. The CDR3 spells CASSLGRNTGELFF. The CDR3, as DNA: TGTGCCAGCTCACTAGGCAGGAACACCGGGGAGCTGTTTTTT.

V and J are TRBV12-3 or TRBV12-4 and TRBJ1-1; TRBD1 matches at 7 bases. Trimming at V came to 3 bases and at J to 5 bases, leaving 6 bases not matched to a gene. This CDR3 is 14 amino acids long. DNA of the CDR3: TGTGCCAGCAGTTTTCAGTCAGGGGGGACTGAAGCTTTCTTT. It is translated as CASSFQSGGTEAFF.

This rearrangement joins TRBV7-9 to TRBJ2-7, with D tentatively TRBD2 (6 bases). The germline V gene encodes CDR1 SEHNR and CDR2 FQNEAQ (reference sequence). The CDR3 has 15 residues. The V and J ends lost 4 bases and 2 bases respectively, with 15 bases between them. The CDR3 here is CASSSAGTSTYEQYF. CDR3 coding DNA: TGTGCCAGCAGCTCCGCCGGGACTTCCACCTACGAGCAGTACTTC.

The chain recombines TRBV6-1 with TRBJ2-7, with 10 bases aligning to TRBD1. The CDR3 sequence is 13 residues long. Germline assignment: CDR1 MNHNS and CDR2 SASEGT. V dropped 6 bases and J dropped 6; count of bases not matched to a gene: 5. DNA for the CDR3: TGTGCCAGCAGCCGGACAGGGGGGCTCGAGCAGTACTTC. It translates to CASSRTGGLEQYF.

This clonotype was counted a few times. CDR3 residues: CSATSRGWTSSEQYF. CDR3 DNA sequence: TGCAGTGCTACCTCTCGGGGGTGGACCTCTAGCGAGCAGTACTTC. J is TRBJ2-7 and V is TRBV20-1; TRBD2 might be the D (6 bases). This CDR3 contains 15 residues. V was clipped by 4 bases and J by 6 bases, with 22 bases between them. Germline V gene lookup returns CDR1 DFQATT and CDR2 SNEGSKA (reference sequence).

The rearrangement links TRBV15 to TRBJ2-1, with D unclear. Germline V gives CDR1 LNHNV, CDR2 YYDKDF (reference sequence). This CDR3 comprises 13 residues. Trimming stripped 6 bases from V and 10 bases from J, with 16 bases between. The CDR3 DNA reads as TGTGCCACCAGGGTTACAGCCGGAAGGGAGCAGTTCTTC. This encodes CATRVTAGREQFF.

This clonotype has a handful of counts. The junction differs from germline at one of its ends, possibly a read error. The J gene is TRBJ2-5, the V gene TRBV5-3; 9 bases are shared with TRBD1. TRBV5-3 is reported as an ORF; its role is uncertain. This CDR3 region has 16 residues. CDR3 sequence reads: CASSFRGTGFLETQYF. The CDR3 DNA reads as TGTGCCAGCAGCTTTCGCGGGACAGGGTTTTTGGAGACCCAGTACTTC.

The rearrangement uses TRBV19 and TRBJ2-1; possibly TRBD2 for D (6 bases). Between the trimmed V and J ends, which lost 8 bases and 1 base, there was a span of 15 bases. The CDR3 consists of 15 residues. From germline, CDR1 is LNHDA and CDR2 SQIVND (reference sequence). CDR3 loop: CASGRGTGSYNEQFF. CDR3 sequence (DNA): TGTGCCAGTGGACGCGGGACGGGATCCTACAATGAGCAGTTCTTC.

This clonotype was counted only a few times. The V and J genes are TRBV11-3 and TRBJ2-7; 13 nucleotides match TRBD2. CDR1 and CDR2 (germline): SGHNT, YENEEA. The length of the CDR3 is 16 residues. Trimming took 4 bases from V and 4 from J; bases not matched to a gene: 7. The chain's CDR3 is CASSSRWTSGGYEQYF. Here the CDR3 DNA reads TGTGCCAGCAGCTCCAGATGGACTAGCGGGGGATACGAGCAGTACTTC.

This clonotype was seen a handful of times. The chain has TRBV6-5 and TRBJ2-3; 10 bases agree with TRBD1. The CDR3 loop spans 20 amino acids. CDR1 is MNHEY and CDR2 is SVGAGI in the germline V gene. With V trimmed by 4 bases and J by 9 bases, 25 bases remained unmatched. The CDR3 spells CASSFLYGTGAPRHHPTQYF. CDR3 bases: TGTGCCAGCAGTTTCCTCTACGGGACAGGGGCCCCACGACACCACCCCACGCAGTATTTT.

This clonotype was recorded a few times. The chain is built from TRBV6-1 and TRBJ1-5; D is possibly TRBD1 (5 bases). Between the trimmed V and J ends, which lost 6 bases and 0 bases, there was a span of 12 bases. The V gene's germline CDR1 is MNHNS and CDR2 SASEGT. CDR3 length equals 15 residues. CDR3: CASRRDSYSNQPQHF. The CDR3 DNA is TGTGCCAGCAGGAGGGACTCCTATAGCAATCAGCCCCAGCATTTT.

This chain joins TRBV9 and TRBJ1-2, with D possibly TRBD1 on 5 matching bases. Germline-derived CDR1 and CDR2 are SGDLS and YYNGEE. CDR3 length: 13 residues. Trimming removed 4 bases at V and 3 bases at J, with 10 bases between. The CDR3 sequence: CASSRQFYYGYTF. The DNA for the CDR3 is TGTGCCAGCAGCCGACAGTTCTACTATGGCTACACCTTC.

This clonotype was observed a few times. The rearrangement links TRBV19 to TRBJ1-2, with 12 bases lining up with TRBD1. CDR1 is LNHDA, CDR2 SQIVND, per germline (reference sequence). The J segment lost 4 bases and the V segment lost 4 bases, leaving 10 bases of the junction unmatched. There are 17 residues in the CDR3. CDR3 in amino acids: CASSKGTGGVRGYGYTF. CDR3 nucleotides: TGTGCCAGTAGTAAAGGGACAGGGGGCGTAAGGGGCTATGGCTACACCTTC.

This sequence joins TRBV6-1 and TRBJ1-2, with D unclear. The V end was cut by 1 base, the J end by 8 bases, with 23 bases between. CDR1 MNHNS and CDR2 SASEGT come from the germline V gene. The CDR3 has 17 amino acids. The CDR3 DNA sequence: TGTGCCAGCAGTGAAGGAAAGGGCCGGGTTCAAAATATGGGCTACACCTTC. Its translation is CASSEGKGRVQNMGYTF.

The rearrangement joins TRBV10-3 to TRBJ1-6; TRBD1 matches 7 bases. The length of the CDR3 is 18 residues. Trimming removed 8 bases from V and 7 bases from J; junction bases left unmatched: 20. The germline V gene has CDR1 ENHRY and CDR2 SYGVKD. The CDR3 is CAIRSLTKTGTANSPLHF. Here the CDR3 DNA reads TGTGCCATCCGCAGCCTAACAAAAACCGGGACAGCGAATTCACCCCTCCACTTT.

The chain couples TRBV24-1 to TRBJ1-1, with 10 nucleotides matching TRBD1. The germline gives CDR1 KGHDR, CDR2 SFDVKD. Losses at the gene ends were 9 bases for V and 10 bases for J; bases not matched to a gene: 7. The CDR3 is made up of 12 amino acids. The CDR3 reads CATYDGTGAAFF. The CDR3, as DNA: TGTGCCACCTATGACGGGACAGGGGCAGCTTTCTTT.

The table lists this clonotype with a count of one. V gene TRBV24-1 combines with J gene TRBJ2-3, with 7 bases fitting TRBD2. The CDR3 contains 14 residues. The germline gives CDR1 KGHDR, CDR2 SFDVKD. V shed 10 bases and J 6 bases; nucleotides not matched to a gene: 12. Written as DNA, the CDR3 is TGTGCCACGGGCGGCGGGGGAGTGATGGATACGCAGTATTTT. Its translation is CATGGGGVMDTQYF.

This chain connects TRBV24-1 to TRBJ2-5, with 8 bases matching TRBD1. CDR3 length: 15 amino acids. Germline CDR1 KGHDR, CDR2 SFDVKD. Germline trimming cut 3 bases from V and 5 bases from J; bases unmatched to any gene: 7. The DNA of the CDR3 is TGTGCCACCAGTGATACGGACAGGGACCTTGAGACCCAGTACTTC. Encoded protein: CATSDTDRDLETQYF.

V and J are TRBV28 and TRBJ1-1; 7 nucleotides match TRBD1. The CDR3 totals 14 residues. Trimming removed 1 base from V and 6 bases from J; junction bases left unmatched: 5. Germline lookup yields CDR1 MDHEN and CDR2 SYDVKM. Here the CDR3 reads CASSLLQGRAEAFF. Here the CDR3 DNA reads TGTGCCAGCAGTTTATTACAGGGGCGAGCTGAAGCTTTCTTT.

CDR3 nucleotide sequence: TGTGCCAGCCACGGGACAGGCGATAATGAAAAACTGTTTTTT. Translated, it gives CASHGTGDNEKLFF. The chain carries TRBV7-9 and TRBJ1-4; 8 bases map to TRBD1. The germline gives CDR1 SEHNR, CDR2 FQNEAQ (reference sequence). The CDR3 is 14 amino acids. V trimming: 8 bases; J trimming: 4 bases; junction bases outside the gene matches: 6.

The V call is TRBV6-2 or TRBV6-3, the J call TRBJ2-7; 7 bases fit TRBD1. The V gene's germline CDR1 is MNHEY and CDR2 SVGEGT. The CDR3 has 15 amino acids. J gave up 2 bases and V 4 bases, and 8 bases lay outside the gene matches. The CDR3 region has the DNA TGTGCCAGCAGTTGGCCGGGGCAGGGGGCCTACGAGCAGTACTTC. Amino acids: CASSWPGQGAYEQYF.